Sequencing of this T cell receptor (beta chain) was carried out in a study of blood T cell repertoires in COVID-19. Measured with immunoSEQ multiplex PCR; TCRdb has only the in-frame clones, and not every one. The table shows some 180,000 clones, with 90% occurring only once. The CDR3 sequence is 13 residues long. Per germline, CDR1 MNHNY and CDR2 SVGAGI (reference sequence). Trimming took 0 bases from V and 9 from J, leaving 9 bases between them. The source material was peripheral blood. The chain links TRBV6-6 to TRBJ2-1; TRBD1 is a possible D gene (5 bases). This clonotype was obtained from a man in his fifties with acute or convalescent COVID-19. DNA for the CDR3: TGTGCCAGCAGTTACTCGGGGCCCAGTGAGCAGTTCTTC. This translates into CASSYSGPSEQFF.